This T cell receptor beta chain was recorded in a study of blood T cell repertoires in COVID-19. Overall study context: Specimens from acute and convalescent COVID-19 originated in the United States, Italy and Spain. Sample material is recorded as cDNA or gDNA derived from T cells, B-cell-depleted T cells, or PBMCs.

CDR1 and CDR2 from the germline V gene are MNHEY and SMNVEV (reference sequence). Losses at the gene ends were 2 bases for V and 6 bases for J; bases not matched to a gene: 7. The CDR3 runs to 15 residues. As handled by the study authors: How many nucleated cells were present was estimated from reference gene primer amplification. The data were produced by immunoSEQ multiplex PCR, yet TCRdb's version contains in-frame clones alone and is incomplete. V, J and clone size derive from that table, while D and trimming were established from the DNA sequence. The table lists 150,000 to 200,000 clones, approximately 86% of them singletons.

The chain joins TRBV27 to TRBJ2-7; TRBD2 matches 10 bases. The sequence derives from a man between 65 and 85 years old with active or convalescent COVID-19. Material: peripheral blood. CDR3 sequence (DNA): TGTGCCAGCAGTTTACTAGCGGGAGTTTATGGCGAGCAGTACTTC. Its translation is CASSLLAGVYGEQYF.